This record covers a single T cell receptor (beta chain). Its cognate antigen is unknown. The sample comes from a study of cytomegalovirus exposure and HLA in healthy donors. In the PCR, 60 Vbeta and 13 Jbeta primers were used. Here immunoSEQ multiplex PCR was the method, and the copy in TCRdb shows in-frame clones only, minus some. The sample lists approximately 220,000 clones, less than 85% occurring once. CDR3 length equals 13 residues. Germline V lookup: CDR1 MNHEY, CDR2 SMNVEV (reference sequence). V dropped 6 bases and J dropped 5; count of bases not matched to a gene: 4. Study-wide points: In vitro testing confirmed a few CMV-associated chains as specific for CMV antigens. In a later analysis, most CMV-associated TCR beta chains appeared HLA-restricted.

The chain uses TRBV27 and TRBJ2-5; 9 bases align to TRBD1. The TCR comes from a man between 18 and 35 years old in good health and CMV-seronegative. The source material was PBMCs. The CDR3 nucleotides are TGTGCCAGCAGGTACAGGGGGCGGGAGACCCAGTACTTC. This sequence encodes CASRYRGRETQYF.